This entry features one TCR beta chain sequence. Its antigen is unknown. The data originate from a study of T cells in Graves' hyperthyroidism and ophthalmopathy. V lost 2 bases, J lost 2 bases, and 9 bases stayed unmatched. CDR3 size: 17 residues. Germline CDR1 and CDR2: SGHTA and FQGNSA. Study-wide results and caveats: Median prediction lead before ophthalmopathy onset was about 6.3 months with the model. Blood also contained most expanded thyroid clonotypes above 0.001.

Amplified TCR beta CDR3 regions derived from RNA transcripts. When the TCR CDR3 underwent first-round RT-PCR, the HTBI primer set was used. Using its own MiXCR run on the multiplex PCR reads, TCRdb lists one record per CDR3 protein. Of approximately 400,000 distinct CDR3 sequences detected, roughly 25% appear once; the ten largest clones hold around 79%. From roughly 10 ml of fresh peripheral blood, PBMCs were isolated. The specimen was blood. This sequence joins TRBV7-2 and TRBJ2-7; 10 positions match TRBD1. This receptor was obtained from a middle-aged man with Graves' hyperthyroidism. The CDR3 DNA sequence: TGTGCCAGCAGCTTAAGCGGGACAGGGGTTCCTACCTACGAGCAGTACTTC. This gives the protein CASSLSGTGVPTYEQYF.